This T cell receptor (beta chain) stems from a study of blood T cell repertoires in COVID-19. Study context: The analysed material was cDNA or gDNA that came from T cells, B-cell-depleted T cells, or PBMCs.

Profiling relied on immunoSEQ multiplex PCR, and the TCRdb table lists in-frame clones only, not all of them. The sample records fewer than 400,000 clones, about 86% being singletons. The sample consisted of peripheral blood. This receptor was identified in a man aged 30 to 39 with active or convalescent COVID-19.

Written as DNA, the CDR3 is TGCGCCAGCAGCTTGGGAGGCCCCGGGGAGACCCAGTACTTC. It translates to CASSLGGPGETQYF. V is TRBV5-1 and J is TRBJ2-5; D is ambiguous. CDR1 is SGHRS, CDR2 YFSETQ, per germline. This CDR3 region has 14 residues. Trimming shortened V by 0 bases and J by 5 bases, and 11 bases separated the two germline ends.